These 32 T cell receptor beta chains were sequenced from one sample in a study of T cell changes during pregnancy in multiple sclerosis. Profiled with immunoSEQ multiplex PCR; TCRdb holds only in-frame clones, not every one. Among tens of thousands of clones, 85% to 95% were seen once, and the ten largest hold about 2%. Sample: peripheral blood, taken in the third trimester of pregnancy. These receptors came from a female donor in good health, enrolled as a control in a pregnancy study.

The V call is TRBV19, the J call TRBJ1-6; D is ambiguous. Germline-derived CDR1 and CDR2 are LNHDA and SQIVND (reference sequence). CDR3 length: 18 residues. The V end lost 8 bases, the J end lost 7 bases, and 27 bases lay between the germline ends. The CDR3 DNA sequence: TGTGCCAGTTCCCGAGGGCAGAACGGAGTCTTAACGAATTCACCCCTCCACTTT. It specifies CASSRGQNGVLTNSPLHF.

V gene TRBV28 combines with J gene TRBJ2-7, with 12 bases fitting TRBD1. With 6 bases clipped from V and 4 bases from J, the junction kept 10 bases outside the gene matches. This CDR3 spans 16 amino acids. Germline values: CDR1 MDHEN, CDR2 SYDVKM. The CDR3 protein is CASSLTGTGGAYEQYF. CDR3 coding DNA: TGTGCCAGCAGCTTAACCGGGACAGGGGGCGCTTACGAGCAGTACTTC.

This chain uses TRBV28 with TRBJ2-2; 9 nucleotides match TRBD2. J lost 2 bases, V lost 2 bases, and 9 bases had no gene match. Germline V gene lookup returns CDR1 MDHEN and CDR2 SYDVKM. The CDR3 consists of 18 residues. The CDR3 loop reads CASSLVPGLAPNTGELFF. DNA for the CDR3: TGTGCCAGCAGTTTAGTACCGGGACTAGCACCAAACACCGGGGAGCTGTTTTTT.

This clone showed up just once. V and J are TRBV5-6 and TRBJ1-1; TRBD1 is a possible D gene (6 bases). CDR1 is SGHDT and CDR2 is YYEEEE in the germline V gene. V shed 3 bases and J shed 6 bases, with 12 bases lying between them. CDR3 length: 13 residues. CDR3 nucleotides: TGTGCCAGCAGCTGGGAACAGGGTTCTGAAGCTTTCTTT. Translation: CASSWEQGSEAFF.

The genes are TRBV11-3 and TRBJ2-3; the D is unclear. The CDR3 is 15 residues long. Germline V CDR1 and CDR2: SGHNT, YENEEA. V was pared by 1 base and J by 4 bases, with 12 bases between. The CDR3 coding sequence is TGTGCCAGCAGCTTAGGTGTTAGCTGGGCAGATACGCAGTATTTT. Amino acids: CASSLGVSWADTQYF. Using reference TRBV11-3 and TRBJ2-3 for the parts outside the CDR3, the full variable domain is EAGVVQSPRYKIIEKKQPVAFWCNPISGHNTLYWYLQNLGQGPELLIRYENEEAVDDSQLPKDRFSAERLKGVDSTLKIQPAELGDSAVYLCASSLGVSWADTQYFGPGTRLTVL.

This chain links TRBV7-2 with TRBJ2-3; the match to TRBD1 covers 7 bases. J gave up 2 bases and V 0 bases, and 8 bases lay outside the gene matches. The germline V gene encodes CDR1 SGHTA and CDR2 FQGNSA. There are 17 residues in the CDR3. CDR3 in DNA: TGTGCCAGCAGCTTAGCCGGGACAGCCTTAATCACAGATACGCAGTATTTT. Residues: CASSLAGTALITDTQYF.

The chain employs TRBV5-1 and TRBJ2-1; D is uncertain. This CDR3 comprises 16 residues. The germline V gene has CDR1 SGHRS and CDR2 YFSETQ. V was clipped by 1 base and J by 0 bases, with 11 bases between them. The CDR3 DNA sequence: TGCGCCAGCAGCTTGATTTTCCTCAGCTCCTACAATGAGCAGTTCTTC. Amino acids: CASSLIFLSSYNEQFF.

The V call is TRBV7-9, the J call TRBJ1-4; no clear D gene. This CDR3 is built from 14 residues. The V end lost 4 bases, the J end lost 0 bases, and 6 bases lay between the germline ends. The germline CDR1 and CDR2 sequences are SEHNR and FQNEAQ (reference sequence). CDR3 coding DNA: TGTGCCAGCAGCTCCATTGCAACTAATGAAAAACTGTTTTTT. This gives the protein CASSSIATNEKLFF.

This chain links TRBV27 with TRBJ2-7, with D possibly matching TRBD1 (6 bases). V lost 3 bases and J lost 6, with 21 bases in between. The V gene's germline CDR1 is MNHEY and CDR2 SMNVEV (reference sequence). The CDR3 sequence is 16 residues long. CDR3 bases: TGTGCCAGCAGTTTCTTTCAGGGGTCGGGGTTTGGCGAGCAGTACTTC. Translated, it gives CASSFFQGSGFGEQYF.

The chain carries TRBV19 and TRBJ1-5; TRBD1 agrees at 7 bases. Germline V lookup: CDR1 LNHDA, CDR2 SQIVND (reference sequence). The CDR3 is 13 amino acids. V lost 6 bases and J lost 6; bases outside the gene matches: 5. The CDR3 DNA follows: TGTGCCAGTAGCGACAGGGTGGGTCAGCCCCAGCATTTT. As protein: CASSDRVGQPQHF. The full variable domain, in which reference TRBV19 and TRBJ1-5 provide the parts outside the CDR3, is DGGITQSPKYLFRKEGQNVTLSCEQNLNHDAMYWYRQDPGQGLRLIYYSQIVNDFQKGDIAEGYSVSREKKESFPLTVTSAQKNPTAFYLCASSDRVGQPQHFGDGTRLSIL.

The DNA of the CDR3 is TGCGCCAGCAGCTGGAGCTACAGGGGAGATGAGCAGTTCTTC. Translation: CASSWSYRGDEQFF. This sequence joins TRBV5-1 and TRBJ2-1, with 7 bases that match TRBD1. Germline V CDR1 and CDR2: SGHRS, YFSETQ. V gave up 3 bases and J gave up 8 bases; unmatched junction bases: 8. CDR3 size: 14 residues.

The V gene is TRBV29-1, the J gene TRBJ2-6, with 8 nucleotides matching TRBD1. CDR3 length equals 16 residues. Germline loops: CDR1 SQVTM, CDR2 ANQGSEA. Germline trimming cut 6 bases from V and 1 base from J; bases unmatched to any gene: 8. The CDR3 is CSVIDRGPSGANVLTF. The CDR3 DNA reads TGCAGCGTAATAGACAGGGGCCCATCTGGGGCCAACGTCCTGACTTTC.

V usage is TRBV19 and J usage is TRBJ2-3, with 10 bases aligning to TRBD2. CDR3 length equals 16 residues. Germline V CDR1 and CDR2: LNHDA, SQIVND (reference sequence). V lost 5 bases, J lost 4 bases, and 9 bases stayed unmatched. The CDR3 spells CASSSSGGAPADTQYF. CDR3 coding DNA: TGTGCCAGTAGTTCTAGCGGGGGAGCTCCAGCAGATACGCAGTATTTT.

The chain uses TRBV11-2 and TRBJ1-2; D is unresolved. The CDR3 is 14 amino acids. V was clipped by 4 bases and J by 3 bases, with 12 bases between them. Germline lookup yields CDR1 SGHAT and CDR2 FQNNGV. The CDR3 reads CASSSHTVDYGYTF. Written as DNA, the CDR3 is TGTGCCAGCAGCTCCCACACAGTGGACTATGGCTACACCTTC. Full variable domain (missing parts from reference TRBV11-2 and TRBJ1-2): EAGVAQSPRYKIIEKRQSVAFWCNPISGHATLYWYQQILGQGPKLLIQFQNNGVVDDSQLPKDRFSAERLKGVDSTLKIQPAKLEDSAVYLCASSSHTVDYGYTFGSGTRLTVV.

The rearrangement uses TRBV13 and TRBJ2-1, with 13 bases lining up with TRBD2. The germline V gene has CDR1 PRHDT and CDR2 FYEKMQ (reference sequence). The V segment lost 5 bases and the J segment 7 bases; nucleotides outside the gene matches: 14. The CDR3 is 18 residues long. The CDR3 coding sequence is TGTGCCAGCAGCCGACGAGGACTAGCGGGAGAATGGCCGAATGAGCAGTTCTTC. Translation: CASSRRGLAGEWPNEQFF.

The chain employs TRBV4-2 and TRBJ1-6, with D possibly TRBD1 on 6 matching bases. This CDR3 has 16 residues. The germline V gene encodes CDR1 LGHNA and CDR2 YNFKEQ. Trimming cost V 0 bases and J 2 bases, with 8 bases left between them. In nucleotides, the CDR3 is TGTGCCAGCAGCCAAGATGAGGGGGCCTATAATTCACCCCTCCACTTT. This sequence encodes CASSQDEGAYNSPLHF.

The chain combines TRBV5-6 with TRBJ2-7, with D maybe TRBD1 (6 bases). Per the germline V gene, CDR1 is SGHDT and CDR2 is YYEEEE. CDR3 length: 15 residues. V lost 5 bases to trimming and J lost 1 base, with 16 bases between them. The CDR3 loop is CASSPDRIPSYEQYF. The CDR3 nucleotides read TGTGCCAGCAGTCCTGACAGGATCCCTTCCTACGAGCAGTACTTC. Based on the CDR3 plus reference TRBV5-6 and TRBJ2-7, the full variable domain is DAGVTQSPTHLIKTRGQQVTLRCSPKSGHDTVSWYQQALGQGPQFIFQYYEEEERQRGNFPDRFSGHQFPNYSSELNVNALLLGDSALYLCASSPDRIPSYEQYFGPGTRLTVT.

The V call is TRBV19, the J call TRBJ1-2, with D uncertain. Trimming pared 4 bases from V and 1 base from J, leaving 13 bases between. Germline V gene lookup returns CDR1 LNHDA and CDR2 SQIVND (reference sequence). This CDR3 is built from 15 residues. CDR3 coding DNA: TGTGCCAGTAGTACCTCCGGGATTAATAACTATGGCTACACCTTC. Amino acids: CASSTSGINNYGYTF.

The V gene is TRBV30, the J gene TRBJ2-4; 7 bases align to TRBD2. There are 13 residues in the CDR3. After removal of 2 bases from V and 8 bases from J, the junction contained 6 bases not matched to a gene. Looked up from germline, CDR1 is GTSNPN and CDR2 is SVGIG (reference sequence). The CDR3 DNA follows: TGTGCCTGGAGTCGGGGCGGGGGACACATTCAGTACTTC. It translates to CAWSRGGGHIQYF.

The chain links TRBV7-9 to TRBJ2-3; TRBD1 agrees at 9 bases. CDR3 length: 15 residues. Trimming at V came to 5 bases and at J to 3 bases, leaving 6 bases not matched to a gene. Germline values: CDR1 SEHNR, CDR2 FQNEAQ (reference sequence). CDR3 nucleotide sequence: TGTGCCAGCAGCCCAGACAGGGGGACGACAGATACGCAGTATTTT. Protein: CASSPDRGTTDTQYF.

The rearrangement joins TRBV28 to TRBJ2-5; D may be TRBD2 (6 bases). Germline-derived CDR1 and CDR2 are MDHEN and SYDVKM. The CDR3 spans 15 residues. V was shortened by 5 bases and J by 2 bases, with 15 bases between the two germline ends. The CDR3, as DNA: TGTGCCAGCAGTGCGGTCTTGGCGGGGCAAGAGACCCAGTACTTC. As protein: CASSAVLAGQETQYF. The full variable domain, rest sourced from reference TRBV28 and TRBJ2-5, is DVKVTQSSRYLVKRTGEKVFLECVQDMDHENMFWYRQDPGLGLRLIYFSYDVKMKEKGDIPEGYSVSREKKERFSLILESASTNQTSMYLCASSAVLAGQETQYFGPGTRLLVL.

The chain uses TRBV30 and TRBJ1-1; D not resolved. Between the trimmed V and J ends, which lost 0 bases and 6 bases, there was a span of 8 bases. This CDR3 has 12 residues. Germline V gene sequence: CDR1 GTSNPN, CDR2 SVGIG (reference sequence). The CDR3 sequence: CAWSVRTAEAFF. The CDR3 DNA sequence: TGTGCCTGGAGTGTAAGAACGGCTGAAGCTTTCTTT.

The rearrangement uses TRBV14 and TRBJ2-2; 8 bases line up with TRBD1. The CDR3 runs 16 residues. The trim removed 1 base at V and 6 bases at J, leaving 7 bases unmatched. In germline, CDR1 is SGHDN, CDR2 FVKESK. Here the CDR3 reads CASSQADRVWAGELFF. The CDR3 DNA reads TGTGCCAGCAGCCAAGCGGACAGGGTATGGGCCGGGGAGCTGTTTTTT. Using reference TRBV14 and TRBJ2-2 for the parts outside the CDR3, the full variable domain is EAGVTQFPSHSVIEKGQTVTLRCDPISGHDNLYWYRRVMGKEIKFLLHFVKESKQDESGMPNNRFLAERTGGTYSTLKVQPAELEDSGVYFCASSQADRVWAGELFFGEGSRLTVL.

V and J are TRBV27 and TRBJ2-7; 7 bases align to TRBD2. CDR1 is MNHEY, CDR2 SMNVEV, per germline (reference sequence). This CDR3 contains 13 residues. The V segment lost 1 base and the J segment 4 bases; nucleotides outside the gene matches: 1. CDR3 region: CASSLLGGYEQYF. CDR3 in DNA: TGTGCCAGCAGTTTATTGGGGGGGTACGAGCAGTACTTC.

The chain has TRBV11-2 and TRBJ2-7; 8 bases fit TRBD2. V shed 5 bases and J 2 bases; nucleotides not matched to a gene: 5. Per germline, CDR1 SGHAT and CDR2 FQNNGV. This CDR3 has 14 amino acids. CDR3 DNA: TGTGCCAGCAGCAATGAGGGACTAGCCTACGAGCAGTACTTC. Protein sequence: CASSNEGLAYEQYF.

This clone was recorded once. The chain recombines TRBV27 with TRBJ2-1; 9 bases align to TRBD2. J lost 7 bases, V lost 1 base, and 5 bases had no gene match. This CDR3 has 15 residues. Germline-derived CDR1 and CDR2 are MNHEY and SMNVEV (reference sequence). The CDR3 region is CASSLYVAGVNEQFF. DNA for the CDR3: TGTGCCAGCAGTTTATATGTAGCGGGAGTAAATGAGCAGTTCTTC.

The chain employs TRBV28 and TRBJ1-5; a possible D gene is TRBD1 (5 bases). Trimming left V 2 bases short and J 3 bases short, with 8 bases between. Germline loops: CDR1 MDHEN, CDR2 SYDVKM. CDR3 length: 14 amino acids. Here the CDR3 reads CASSLPGPNQPQHF. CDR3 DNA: TGTGCCAGCAGTTTACCAGGGCCCAATCAGCCCCAGCATTTT.

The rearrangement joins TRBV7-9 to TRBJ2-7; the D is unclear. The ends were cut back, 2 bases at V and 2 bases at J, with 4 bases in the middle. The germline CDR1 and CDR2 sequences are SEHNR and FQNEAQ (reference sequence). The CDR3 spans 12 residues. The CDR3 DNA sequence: TGTGCCAGCAGCTTAAGCGCCTACGAGCAGTACTTC. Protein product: CASSLSAYEQYF.

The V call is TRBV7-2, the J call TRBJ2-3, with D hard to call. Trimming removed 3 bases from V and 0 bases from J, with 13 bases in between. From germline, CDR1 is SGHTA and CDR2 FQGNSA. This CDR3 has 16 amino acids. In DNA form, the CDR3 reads TGTGCCAGCAGCTTCAAGGTCTTCGGGAGCACAGATACGCAGTATTTT. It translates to CASSFKVFGSTDTQYF.

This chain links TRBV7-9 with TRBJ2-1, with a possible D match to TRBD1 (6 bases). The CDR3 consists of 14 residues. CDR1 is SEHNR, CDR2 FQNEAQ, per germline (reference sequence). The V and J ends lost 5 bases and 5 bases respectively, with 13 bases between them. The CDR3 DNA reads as TGTGCCAGCAGCCCATCGGGACAAAACAATGAGCAGTTCTTC. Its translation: CASSPSGQNNEQFF.

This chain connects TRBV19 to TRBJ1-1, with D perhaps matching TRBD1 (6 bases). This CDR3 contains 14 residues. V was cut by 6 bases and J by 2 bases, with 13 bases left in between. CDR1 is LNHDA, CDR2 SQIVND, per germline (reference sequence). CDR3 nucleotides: TGTGCCAGTAGGTCGGGGGGCCGTAACACTGAAGCTTTCTTT. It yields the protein CASRSGGRNTEAFF.

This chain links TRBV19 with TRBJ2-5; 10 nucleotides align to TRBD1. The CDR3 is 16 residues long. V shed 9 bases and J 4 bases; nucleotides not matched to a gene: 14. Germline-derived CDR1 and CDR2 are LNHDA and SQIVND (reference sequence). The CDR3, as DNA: TGTGCCAGCAGTGGTTTCGGGACAGGGGAGGGAGAGACCCAGTACTTC. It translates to CASSGFGTGEGETQYF.